This note documents a single T cell receptor beta chain sequence. The antigen remains undetermined. The sample is drawn from a study of OX40 agonist ivuxolimab in advanced cancers. Study-level background: Participants could have had prior anti-PD-1, anti-PD-L1 or anti-CTLA-4 therapy, and 40% had some.

The study's findings and limits: Nonresponders, in some cases, also had low normalized T-cell clonal expansion.

The germline V gene has CDR1 MGHDK and CDR2 SYGVNS. The CDR3 has 12 residues. After removal of 6 bases from V and 7 bases from J, the junction contained 3 bases not matched to a gene. Libraries were prepared by immunoSEQ multiplex PCR; TCRdb keeps only in-frame clonotypes and omits some of them. In the table there are about 110,000 clones, approximately 89% of which are singletons. This sequence was found in an adult with an advanced solid tumor such as melanoma, head and neck, liver or kidney cancer. Sample: CD4+ or CD8+ T cells sorted from blood, taken in a trial of the OX40 agonist ivuxolimab. J is TRBJ2-7 and V is TRBV25-1, with 10 bases aligning to TRBD1. CDR3 sequence reads: CASRGQGTEQYF. Written as DNA, the CDR3 is TGTGCCAGCAGGGGACAGGGGACAGAGCAGTACTTC.